This entry concerns a single T cell receptor beta chain. This entry belongs to a study of control samples from healthy donors and cancer patients. This CDR3 region has 14 residues. Germline-derived CDR1 and CDR2 are SGHRS and YFSETQ. The V end was cut by 1 base, the J end by 6 bases, with 11 bases between. Clones were sequenced by immunoSEQ multiplex PCR, and TCRdb holds only the in-frame ones, with some missing. Among 130,000 or so clones listed, about nine tenths were seen once. The sequence derives from a woman in her fifties or sixties in good health. Sequenced material: blood. The genes are TRBV5-1 and TRBJ2-1, with D perhaps matching TRBD1 (6 bases). DNA for the CDR3: TGCGCCAGCAGCTTGTCTACCAGGGGCAATGAGCAGTTCTTC. As protein: CASSLSTRGNEQFF.